Sequencing of this TCR beta chain was carried out in a study of blood T cells in healthy people across ages (dated by TCRdb to 2015 to 2017). Background for the entire study: In model experiments, template switching captured about one uniquely barcoded TCR beta cDNA molecule for every two T cells. The donors were divided into four age groups: young (average roughly 17 years), middle-aged (about 41), aged (62) and long-lived (around 87). To avoid experimental bias, donors of different ages were spread randomly across the sequencing lanes. Age-related changes in TCR beta repertoire diversity were measured in the study by deep sequencing normalized with unique cDNA molecular identifiers. Two additional independent replicas of 1 million unique cDNA reads from the same blood draw were analyzed for two donors (one aged 18 to 30 and one aged 80 or older).

Paper-wide results and their limitations: As age increased, observed TCR beta diversity per million T cells dropped in a roughly linear way, and a significant reduction was already evident by age 40. Because the CMV infection status of the donors was unknown, age-related changes in expanded clonotypes may potentially have been confounded. The percentage of naive T cells measured by flow cytometry correlated strongly with observed TCR beta diversity. Compared with the aged group, more naive CD4+ T cells, fewer expanded clones and increased TCR diversity were shown by the long-lived group, suggesting age selection. Total diversity estimates from one million sequenced T cells were considered lower bounds and underestimates. Because profiling used bulk unsorted PBMCs, naive and antigen-experienced compartments could not be compared conclusively.

This clonotype was observed at least ten times. Its antigen has not been determined. No base qualities exist here, and no much larger clone lies one base off it. Preparation of the library involved 5' RACE. These reads were obtained on an Illumina HiSeq 2500. A second PCR of roughly 6 to 11 cycles was run with a J-beta primer mix and a sample-barcoded 5' primer. Each TCR beta cDNA molecule received a unique molecular identifier from a template-switch 5' adaptor carrying 12 random nucleotides. At least 2.5 million CDR3-containing paired-end reads were obtained from each sample. The Mint cDNA synthesis kit, primed by a TRBC-specific oligonucleotide, was used to synthesize first-strand cDNA from all RNA. Following uracil-DNA glycosylase treatment, all cDNA underwent a first 18-cycle PCR with the universal primers M1SS and BC2_uni_R. On the study's bioinformatics: Each sample was normalized by randomly selecting 1 million high-quality reads, each carrying a distinct molecular identifier. Instead of being binned into consensus sequences, reads with shared molecular identifiers were discarded. MiTCR, with a Q25 quality threshold and the strictest error-elimination algorithm, was used for CDR3 identification, clonotype clustering and error correction. A nonparametric unseen species model with Euler transformation was used to estimate lower-bound total TCR beta diversity. TCRdb reprocessed the public reads (quality trimming at Q25 with fastp, clone calling with MiXCR) and kept in-frame beta chains. When rows share a CDR3 protein, they turn into one entry using the most common DNA and genes. TCRdb's processing, not the study's, gives the V and J calls here. Recorded for this sample are around 1,700,000 distinct CDR3 sequences; roughly 28% of them occurred a single time. Over 7% of the sample is held by the ten biggest clonotypes.

Per the germline V gene, MGHRA is the CDR1 and YSYEKL is the CDR2. The CDR3, from cysteine to phenylalanine, totals 14 residues. The only DNA kept is the CDR3, 42 bases in frame from the first base. The roughly 38 donors, aged 6 to 90 years, were systemically healthy Caucasian individuals from Russia. Each donor gave approximately 10 milliliters of peripheral blood, collected into EDTA-treated Vacutainer tubes. Ficoll-Paque density-gradient centrifugation was used to isolate PBMCs, with at least 7 million per sample. Total RNA was extracted from PBMCs with Trizol reagent, with at least 5 micrograms obtained per sample. The percentages of naive CD45RAhigh/CD27high T cells were determined by flow cytometry on a PBMC aliquot from every donor.

The chain was built from TRBV4-1 and TRBJ2-4; the D gene is unclear. TRBJ2-7 explains the end of the DNA better; the J call may be wrong. The origin of this receptor is a woman aged 25 to 39 in good health. Sequencing input: blood. The DNA is TGCGCCAGCAGCCCATACTCTAACCTCTACGAGCAGTACTTC. The encoded protein is CASSPYSNLYEQYF.